Listed below are T cell receptor beta chains from one sample, sequenced in a study of cytomegalovirus exposure and HLA in healthy donors. Produced via immunoSEQ multiplex PCR; TCRdb's table is partial and in-frame only. The table shows 120,000 to 150,000 clones, with 84% occurring only once. Material: PBMCs. The receptor source for this set is a young woman in good health and CMV-seronegative. CDR3s include the opening cysteine and the closing phenylalanine or tryptophan. Each record gives: clone size, J gene, V gene, D gene, CDR3 protein, CDR3 DNA. D genes are given only for firm matches. Rows give clone size only sometimes, using once, few, many, or a class for an expanded clone.

-,TRBJ2-3,TRBV4-3,-,CASSQGRSDTQYF,TGCGCCAGCAGCCAAGGCAGGTCAGATACGCAGTATTTT
-,TRBJ1-5,TRBV28,-,CASSFWQKHQPQHF,TGTGCCAGCAGTTTTTGGCAAAAACATCAGCCCCAGCATTTT
-,TRBJ2-2,TRBV9,TRBD1,CASSVQGASNTGELFF,TGTGCCAGCAGCGTCCAGGGGGCTTCGAACACCGGGGAGCTGTTTTTT
-,TRBJ1-5,TRBV11-1,-,CASSRGFMQPQHF,TGTGCCAGCAGCCGGGGATTTATGCAGCCCCAGCATTTT
-,TRBJ2-3,TRBV4-3,TRBD2,CASSHLAGDTQYF,TGCGCCAGCAGCCACCTAGCGGGAGATACGCAGTATTTT
-,TRBJ2-1,TRBV6-6,-,CASSYSGDNEQFF,TGTGCCAGCAGTTACTCCGGAGACAATGAGCAGTTCTTC
-,TRBJ2-7,TRBV18,TRBD1,CASSPRPPWDRSSYEQYF,TGTGCCAGCTCACCACGGCCTCCTTGGGACAGGAGCTCCTACGAGCAGTACTTC
-,TRBJ1-5,TRBV19,-,CASSREGDKGPYSNQPQHF,TGTGCCAGTAGCCGGGAGGGGGACAAGGGACCTTATAGCAATCAGCCCCAGCATTTT
-,TRBJ2-7,TRBV7-7,-,CASSLESRQEYIYEQYF,TGTGCTAGCAGCTTAGAAAGTAGACAGGAGTACATCTACGAGCAGTACTTC
-,TRBJ1-1,TRBV7-2,TRBD1,CASSLVQGGTEAFF,TGTGCCAGCAGCTTAGTACAGGGGGGGACTGAAGCTTTCTTT
-,TRBJ1-1,TRBV7-9,-,CASSLGPGANTEAFF,TGTGCCAGCAGCTTAGGTCCGGGAGCGAACACTGAAGCTTTCTTT
-,TRBJ1-2,TRBV9,TRBD1,CASSVDGTGVYGYTF,TGTGCCAGCAGCGTAGATGGGACAGGTGTCTATGGCTACACCTTC
-,TRBJ2-7,TRBV6-5,-,CASSYSRGWSSYEQYF,TGTGCCAGCAGTTACTCGCGGGGCTGGAGCTCCTACGAGCAGTACTTC
-,TRBJ2-1,TRBV11-2,-,CASSFASDVGDEQFF,TGTGCCAGCAGCTTCGCGTCTGACGTCGGGGATGAGCAGTTCTTC
-,TRBJ2-5,TRBV7-8,-,CASSFGKETQYF,TGTGCCAGCAGCTTCGGGAAGGAGACCCAGTACTTC
-,TRBJ1-1,TRBV11-1,-,CASSLGRGEAFF,TGTGCCAGCAGCTTAGGACGGGGTGAAGCTTTCTTT
once,TRBJ2-7,TRBV18,-,CASSPTVLSSYEQYF,TGTGCCAGCTCACCAACAGTTTTATCCTCCTACGAGCAGTACTTC
-,TRBJ1-3,TRBV7-9,-,CASSYSSGNTIYF,TGTGCCAGCAGCTACAGCTCTGGAAACACCATATATTTT
-,TRBJ2-1,TRBV4-2,TRBD2,CASSQDPGGGAGNEQFF,TGTGCCAGCAGCCAAGATCCTGGCGGGGGGGCGGGGAATGAGCAGTTCTTC
few,TRBJ2-7,TRBV29-1,TRBD2,CSVEGGLGDGGYEQYF,TGCAGCGTTGAAGGCGGACTAGGCGATGGAGGATACGAGCAGTACTTC
-,TRBJ2-2,TRBV7-9,-,CASSFSSNTGELFF,TGTGCCAGCAGCTTTAGTTCGAACACCGGGGAGCTGTTTTTT
-,TRBJ1-1,TRBV6-5,-,CASSLGETEAFF,TGTGCCAGCAGTTTAGGGGAAACTGAAGCTTTCTTT
-,TRBJ1-4,TRBV29-1,TRBD1,CSGIRGLGEKLFF,TGCAGCGGGATAAGGGGGCTCGGTGAAAAACTGTTTTTT
-,TRBJ2-7,TRBV2,TRBD1,CASLARTGSYEQYF,TGTGCCAGTTTAGCTCGGACAGGCTCCTACGAGCAGTACTTC
-,TRBJ1-6,TRBV6-5,-,CASSTTSSYNSPLHF,TGTGCCAGCAGTACGACTAGCTCCTATAATTCACCCCTCCACTTT
-,TRBJ1-2,TRBV6-1,TRBD1,CASSQGQVTYGYTF,TGTGCCAGCAGCCAAGGACAGGTTACCTATGGCTACACCTTC
few,TRBJ2-2,TRBV4-2,-,CASRLNRDTGELFF,TGTGCCAGCAGACTCAACCGGGACACCGGGGAGCTGTTTTTT
-,TRBJ2-5,TRBV5-1,TRBD2,CASSQGLEHKETQYF,TGCGCCAGCAGTCAAGGACTAGAACATAAAGAGACCCAGTACTTC
few,TRBJ1-6,TRBV18,-,CASSPESQGTPLHF,TGTGCCAGCTCACCAGAAAGTCAGGGGACACCCCTCCACTTT
-,TRBJ1-2,TRBV5-1,TRBD1,CASSPGQGPYGYTF,TGCGCCAGCAGCCCCGGACAGGGACCCTATGGCTACACCTTC
-,TRBJ2-5,TRBV5-1,TRBD1,CASSPRPAQGGRETQYF,TGCGCCAGCAGCCCCCGGCCAGCCCAAGGGGGCCGAGAGACCCAGTACTTC
-,TRBJ1-2,TRBV9,TRBD1,CASSAPGTGLLF,TGTGCCAGCAGCGCGCCCGGGACAGGTCTCCTCTTC
-,TRBJ1-1,TRBV27,-,CASSFTVQNTEAFF,TGTGCCAGCAGTTTTACTGTTCAGAACACTGAAGCTTTCTTT
-,TRBJ1-4,TRBV7-8,TRBD1,CASSTGQRPEKLFF,TGTGCCAGCAGCACGGGACAGCGTCCTGAAAAACTGTTTTTT
-,TRBJ1-2,TRBV28,-,CASSYSIYGYTF,TGTGCCAGCAGTTACAGCATCTATGGCTACACCTTC
once,TRBJ1-6,TRBV10-3,TRBD1,CATVQGFSYNSPLHF,TGTGCCACGGTACAGGGGTTCTCCTATAATTCACCCCTCCACTTT
-,TRBJ1-6,TRBV18,TRBD1,CASSPLTGTGSPNSPLHF,TGTGCCAGCTCACCGCTCACCGGGACAGGGAGTCCTAATTCACCCCTCCACTTT
-,TRBJ2-7,TRBV13,TRBD1,CASIRQGARYEQYF,TGTGCCAGCATCCGCCAGGGGGCGCGGTACGAGCAGTACTTC
few,TRBJ1-1,TRBV10-3,-,CAISEGGTEAFF,TGTGCCATCAGTGAAGGGGGCACTGAAGCTTTCTTT
-,TRBJ1-6,TRBV5-5,TRBD1,CASSLRGQDSPLHF,TGTGCCAGCAGCCTCAGGGGGCAGGATTCACCCCTCCACTTT
-,TRBJ2-5,TRBV6-1,-,CASQAPQETQYF,TGTGCCAGCCAGGCTCCGCAAGAGACCCAGTACTTC
-,TRBJ1-4,TRBV6-5,-,CASSLRGGFNEKLFF,TGTGCCAGCAGTTTAAGGGGAGGGTTTAATGAAAAACTGTTTTTT
-,TRBJ1-3,TRBV5-1,TRBD1,CASSGGQGIAGNTIYF,TGCGCCAGCAGCGGGGGACAGGGGATCGCTGGAAACACCATATATTTT
-,TRBJ1-5,TRBV28,TRBD1,CASSLRDSQHSGGRPQHF,TGTGCCAGCAGTCTCCGGGACAGCCAACATTCAGGAGGTCGGCCCCAGCATTTT
-,TRBJ2-7,TRBV6-5,TRBD2,CASSYSMGLTEQYF,TGTGCCAGCAGTTACTCGATGGGACTAACAGAGCAGTACTTC
few,TRBJ2-4,TRBV2,-,CASSEREIKNIQYF,TGTGCCAGCAGTGAACGAGAGATCAAAAACATTCAGTACTTC
-,TRBJ2-2,TRBV2,-,CASRERGKNTGELFF,TGTGCCAGCAGGGAGAGGGGGAAGAACACCGGGGAGCTGTTTTTT
-,TRBJ1-5,TRBV23-1,-,CAGIGEGSNQPQHF,TGCGCCGGCATCGGAGAGGGTAGCAATCAGCCCCAGCATTTT
-,TRBJ1-1,TRBV6-6,-,CASTQGLVGTEAFF,TGTGCCAGCACCCAGGGGTTAGTGGGTACTGAAGCTTTCTTT
-,TRBJ1-1,TRBV19,-,CASSIYTTGRTMNTEAFF,TGTGCCAGTAGTATATACACGACAGGCCGCACCATGAACACTGAAGCTTTCTTT
-,TRBJ1-3,TRBV6-5,-,CASSQRHSGNTIYF,TGTGCCAGCAGCCAGAGACACTCTGGAAACACCATATATTTT
-,TRBJ2-1,TRBV18,-,CASSPTYNEQFF,TGTGCCAGCTCACCAACATACAATGAGCAGTTCTTC
-,TRBJ1-6,TRBV19,-,CASSARRAGDNNSPLHF,TGTGCCAGTAGTGCGCGGCGGGCAGGAGATAATAATTCACCCCTCCACTTT